Listed below are T cell receptor beta chains from one sample, sequenced in a study of beta chain features in type 1 diabetes. Produced via immunoSEQ multiplex PCR; TCRdb's table is partial and in-frame only. The data hold a few hundred thousand clones, with 9.5% to 11% observed a single time. Sequences were obtained from naive CD4+ T cells from blood. The receptor set was obtained from a woman aged 25 to 45 in good health. Each CDR3 is given with its conserved first and last residue. A D gene is named only where the DNA matches it firmly. The size entry is marked missing in some rows and otherwise reads once, few, many or a size class.

TRBJ2-5 . TRBD1 TRBV18 TGTGCCAGCTCACCAGGCCCGACAGGGTCGGAGACCCAGTACTTC CASSPGPTGSETQYF
TRBJ2-1 few . TRBV7-2 TGTGCCAGCAGCTTAGGGACTGGGTCCTACAATGAGCAGTTCTTC CASSLGTGSYNEQFF
TRBJ2-7 few TRBD2 TRBV7-9 TGTGCCAGCAGCTTCGGGCTCGGGCGGGAGTCCTCCTACGAGCAGTACTTC CASSFGLGRESSYEQYF
TRBJ2-1 . . TRBV6-6 TGTGCCAGCAGTTACGGGGGAGGTAGCGTCGGGGTGCAGTTCTTC CASSYGGGSVGVQFF
TRBJ2-4 few . TRBV30 TGTGCCTGGAGTGTATGGACTGACCTCGCCAAAAACATTCAGTACTTC CAWSVWTDLAKNIQYF
TRBJ2-1 few TRBD2 TRBV4-3 TGCGCCAGCAGCCAAGTAGAAGCTAGCGGATACAATGAGCAGTTCTTC CASSQVEASGYNEQFF
TRBJ2-5 few . TRBV18 TGTGCCAGCTCTACCCCGGCAGGACAAGAGACCCAGTACTTC CASSTPAGQETQYF
TRBJ2-2 . . TRBV5-6 TGTGCCAGCAGCTTGACGAGGTTGACCGGGGAGCTGTTTTTT CASSLTRLTGELFF
TRBJ2-7 . . TRBV29-1 TGCAGCGTTGCACCTCGGGAATACGAGCAGTACTTC CSVAPREYEQYF
TRBJ2-3 . . TRBV30 TGTGCCTGGAGTGATGACCTCAAGGGGGGCACAGATACGCAGTATTTT CAWSDDLKGGTDTQYF
TRBJ2-7 few TRBD2 TRBV9 TGTGCCAGCAGCGTGGGACTAGCGGATAACTCCTACGAGCAGTACTTC CASSVGLADNSYEQYF
TRBJ2-3 . . TRBV11-2 TGTGCCAGCAGCTTGGGACAAAGCACAGATACGCAGTATTTT CASSLGQSTDTQYF
TRBJ2-7 . . TRBV2 TGTGCCAGCCGGAGCGTTCCCTACGAGCAGTACTTC CASRSVPYEQYF
TRBJ2-1 few TRBD2 TRBV7-9 TGTGCCAGCAGCTTCCTGGGACTAGCGGACTCCTACAATGAGCAGTTCTTC CASSFLGLADSYNEQFF
TRBJ2-7 few . TRBV7-9 TGTGCCAGCAGCTTAGTTGGTATGAGCTCCTACGAGCAGTACTTC CASSLVGMSSYEQYF
TRBJ2-7 . . TRBV19 TGTGCCAGTAGTATCTACCGGGATTCCTACGAGCAGTACTTC CASSIYRDSYEQYF
TRBJ2-1 . . TRBV9 TGTGCCAGCAGCGTAGGCAGGGATGGTGAGCAGTTCTTC CASSVGRDGEQFF
TRBJ2-3 . TRBD2 TRBV9 TGTGCCAGCAGCATAGGACTAGCGGTCACAGATACGCAGTATTTT CASSIGLAVTDTQYF
TRBJ1-2 . . TRBV15 TGTGCCACCAGCAGAGGAGGCGGGGGGGACTATGGCTACACCTTC CATSRGGGGDYGYTF
TRBJ1-4 . TRBD1 TRBV6-6 TGTGCCAGCAGCAGGGACAGCACTGCAACTAATGAAAAACTGTTTTTT CASSRDSTATNEKLFF
TRBJ2-5 . TRBD2 TRBV7-2 TGTGCCAGCAGCTTAAAGGGAGCGGGAGGGCCTATGGGTGTGGAGACCCAGTACTTC CASSLKGAGGPMGVETQYF
TRBJ2-3 . TRBD2 TRBV7-9 TGTGCCAGCAGCCTTAGCGGGGCAGATACGCAGTATTTT CASSLSGADTQYF
TRBJ2-7 . . TRBV7-2 TGTGCCAGCAGGAACGACATGACTACGAGCAAGTACTTC CASRNDMTTSKYF
TRBJ2-3 few TRBD2 TRBV4-2 TGTGCCAGCAGCCAAGCGGGACTAGCGGGAGGGCCCTCGGCAGATACGCAGTATTTT CASSQAGLAGGPSADTQYF
TRBJ1-1 few TRBD1 TRBV25-1 TGTGCCAGCAGCCCAGCCGACAGGGTGGATGAAGCTTTCTTT CASSPADRVDEAFF
TRBJ2-3 few TRBD2 TRBV25-1 TGTGCCAACCTCCGGCGAGCGGGACGGCGGGATACGCAGTATTTT CANLRRAGRRDTQYF
TRBJ1-5 . TRBD1 TRBV9 TGTGCCAGCAGCCCGACAGGGGAAGGACAGCCCCAGCATTTT CASSPTGEGQPQHF
TRBJ1-4 few . TRBV5-1 TGCGCCAGCAGCTGGGGTAGGGGCCGTAATGAAAAACTGTTTTTT CASSWGRGRNEKLFF
TRBJ2-3 . TRBD1 TRBV6-6 TGTGCCAGCAGTTACGCGTTGACAGGGACAGATACGCAGTATTTT CASSYALTGTDTQYF
TRBJ1-4 . TRBD1 TRBV2 TGTGCCAGCAGAGACAGGGCAGGGCATGAAAAACTGTTTTTT CASRDRAGHEKLFF
TRBJ2-5 few . TRBV27 TGTGCCAGCAGATTTACAGGTCAAGAGACCCAGTACTTC CASRFTGQETQYF
TRBJ2-3 few TRBD2 TRBV6-6 TGTGCCAGCAAATTTCGGGAGGGAAGCACAGATACGCAGTATTTT CASKFREGSTDTQYF
TRBJ2-1 few TRBD1 TRBV7-9 TGTGCCAGCAGCTCAGGGACAGGGATGATTCAGTTCTTC CASSSGTGMIQFF
TRBJ2-2 few TRBD2 TRBV29-1 TGCAGCGTTGATGGTAGCGGGACCTCCCACACCGGGGAGCTGTTTTTT CSVDGSGTSHTGELFF